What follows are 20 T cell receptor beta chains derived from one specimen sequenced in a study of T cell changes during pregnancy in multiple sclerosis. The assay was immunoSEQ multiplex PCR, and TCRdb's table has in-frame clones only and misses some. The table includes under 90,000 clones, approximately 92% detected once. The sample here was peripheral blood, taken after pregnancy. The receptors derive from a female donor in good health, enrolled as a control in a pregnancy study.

Here the CDR3 reads CASSLLAGLSYNEQFF. CDR3 coding DNA: TGTGCCAGCAGTTTACTAGCGGGCCTCTCCTACAATGAGCAGTTCTTC. The chain employs TRBV27 and TRBJ2-1, with TRBD2 matching 8 bases. The CDR3 consists of 16 residues. Germline V gives CDR1 MNHEY, CDR2 SMNVEV (reference sequence). The trim removed 2 bases at V and 0 bases at J, leaving 3 bases unmatched.

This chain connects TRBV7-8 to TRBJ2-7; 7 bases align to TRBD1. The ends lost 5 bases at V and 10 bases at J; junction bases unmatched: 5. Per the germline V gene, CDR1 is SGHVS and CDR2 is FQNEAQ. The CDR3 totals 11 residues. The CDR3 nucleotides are TGTGCCAGCAGCCAAACAGGGGCCCAGTACTTC. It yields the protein CASSQTGAQYF.

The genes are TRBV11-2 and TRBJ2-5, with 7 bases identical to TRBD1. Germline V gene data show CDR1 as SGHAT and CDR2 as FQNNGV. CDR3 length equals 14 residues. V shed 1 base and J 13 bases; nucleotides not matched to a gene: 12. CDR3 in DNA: TGTGCCAGCAGCTTAGGAGACCGGACAGGACTGCTGTACTTC. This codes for CASSLGDRTGLLYF.

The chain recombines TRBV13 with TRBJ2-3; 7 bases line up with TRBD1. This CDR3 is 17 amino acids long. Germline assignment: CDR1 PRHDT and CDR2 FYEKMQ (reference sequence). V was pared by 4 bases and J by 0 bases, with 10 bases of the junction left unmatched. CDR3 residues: CASSSQTGNPSTDTQYF. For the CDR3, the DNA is TGTGCCAGCAGCTCCCAGACAGGGAACCCTAGCACAGATACGCAGTATTTT.

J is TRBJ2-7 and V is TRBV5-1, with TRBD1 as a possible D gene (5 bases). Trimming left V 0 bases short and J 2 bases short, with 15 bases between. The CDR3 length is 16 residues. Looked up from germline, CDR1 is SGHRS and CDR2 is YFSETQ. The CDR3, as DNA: TGCGCCAGCAGCTTGGCCTTACAGGCTCGGACCTACGAGCAGTACTTC. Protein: CASSLALQARTYEQYF.

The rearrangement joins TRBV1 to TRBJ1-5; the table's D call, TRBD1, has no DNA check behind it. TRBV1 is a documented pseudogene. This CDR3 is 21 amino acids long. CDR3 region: CTSSQDFGGQGSSVTRKPQHF. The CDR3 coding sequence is TGCACCAGCAGCCAAGATTTTGGGGGACAGGGGTCCTCAGTGACGAGAAAGCCCCAGCATTTT.

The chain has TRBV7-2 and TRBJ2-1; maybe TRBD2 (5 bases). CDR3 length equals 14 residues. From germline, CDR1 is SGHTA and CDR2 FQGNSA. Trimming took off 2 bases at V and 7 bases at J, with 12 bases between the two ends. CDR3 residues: CASSLRRFGNEQFF. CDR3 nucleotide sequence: TGTGCCAGCAGCTTACGGAGGTTTGGGAATGAGCAGTTCTTC. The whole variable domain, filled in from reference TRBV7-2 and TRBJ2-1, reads GAGVSQSPSNKVTEKGKDVELRCDPISGHTALYWYRQSLGQGLEFLIYFQGNSAPDKSGLPSDRFSAERTGGSVSTLTIQRTQQEDSAVYLCASSLRRFGNEQFFGPGTRLTVL.

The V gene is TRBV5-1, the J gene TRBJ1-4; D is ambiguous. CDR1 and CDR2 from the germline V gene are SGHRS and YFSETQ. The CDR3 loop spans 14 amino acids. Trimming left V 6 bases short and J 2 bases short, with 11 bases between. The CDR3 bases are TGCGCCAGCACCACAGAGATTACTAATGAAAAACTGTTTTTT. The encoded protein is CASTTEITNEKLFF. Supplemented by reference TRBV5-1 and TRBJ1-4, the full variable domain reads KAGVTQTPRYLIKTRGQQVTLSCSPISGHRSVSWYQQTPGQGLQFLFEYFSETQRNKGNFPGRFSGRQFSNSRSEMNVSTLELGDSALYLCASTTEITNEKLFFGSGTQLSVL.

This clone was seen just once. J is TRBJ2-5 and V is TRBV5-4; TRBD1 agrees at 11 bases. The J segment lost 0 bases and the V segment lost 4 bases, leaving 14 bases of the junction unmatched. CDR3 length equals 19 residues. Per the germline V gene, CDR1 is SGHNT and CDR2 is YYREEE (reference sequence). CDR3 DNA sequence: TGTGCCAGCAGCCCGGGATTCCGGGACAGGGGGGTGTACCAAGAGACCCAGTACTTC. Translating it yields CASSPGFRDRGVYQETQYF.

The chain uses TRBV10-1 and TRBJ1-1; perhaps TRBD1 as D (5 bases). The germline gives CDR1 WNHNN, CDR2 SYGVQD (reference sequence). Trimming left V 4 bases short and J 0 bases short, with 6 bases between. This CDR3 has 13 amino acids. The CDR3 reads CASSGDLNTEAFF. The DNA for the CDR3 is TGCGCCAGCAGTGGGGACTTGAACACTGAAGCTTTCTTT.

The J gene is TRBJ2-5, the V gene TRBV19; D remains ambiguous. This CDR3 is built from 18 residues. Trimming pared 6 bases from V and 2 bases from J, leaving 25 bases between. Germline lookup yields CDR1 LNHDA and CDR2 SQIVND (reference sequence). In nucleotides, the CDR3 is TGTGCCAGTAGCCCGTATCCAGATCGAACTAATAAACAAGAGACCCAGTACTTC. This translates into CASSPYPDRTNKQETQYF.

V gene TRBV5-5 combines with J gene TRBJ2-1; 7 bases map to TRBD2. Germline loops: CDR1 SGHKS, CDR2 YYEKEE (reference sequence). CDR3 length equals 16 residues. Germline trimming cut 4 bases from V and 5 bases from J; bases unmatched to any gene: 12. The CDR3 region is CASSPGRRLADNEQFF. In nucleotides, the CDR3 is TGTGCCAGCAGCCCGGGAAGGCGCCTAGCGGACAATGAGCAGTTCTTC. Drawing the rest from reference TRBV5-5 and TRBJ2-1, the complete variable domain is DAGVTQSPTHLIKTRGQQVTLRCSPISGHKSVSWYQQVLGQGPQFIFQYYEKEERGRGNFPDRFSARQFPNYSSELNVNALLLGDSALYLCASSPGRRLADNEQFFGPGTRLTVL.

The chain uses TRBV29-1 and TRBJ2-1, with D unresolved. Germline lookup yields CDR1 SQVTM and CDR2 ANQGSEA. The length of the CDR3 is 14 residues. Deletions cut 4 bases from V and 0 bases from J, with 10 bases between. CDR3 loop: CSVAPVSSYNEQFF. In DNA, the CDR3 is TGCAGCGTTGCGCCGGTTTCCTCCTACAATGAGCAGTTCTTC.

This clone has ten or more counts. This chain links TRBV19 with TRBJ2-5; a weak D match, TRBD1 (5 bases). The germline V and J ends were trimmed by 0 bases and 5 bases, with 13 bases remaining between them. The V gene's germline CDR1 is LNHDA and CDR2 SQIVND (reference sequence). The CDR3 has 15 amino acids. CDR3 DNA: TGTGCCAGTAGTATAGATGGCAGGGTAGGGGAGACCCAGTACTTC. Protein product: CASSIDGRVGETQYF.

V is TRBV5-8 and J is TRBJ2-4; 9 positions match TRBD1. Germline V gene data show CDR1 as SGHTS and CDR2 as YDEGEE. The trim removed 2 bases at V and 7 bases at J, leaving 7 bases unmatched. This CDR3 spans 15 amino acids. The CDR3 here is CASSLTGGAGNIQYF. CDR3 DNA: TGTGCCAGCAGCTTAACAGGGGGCGCAGGGAACATTCAGTACTTC.

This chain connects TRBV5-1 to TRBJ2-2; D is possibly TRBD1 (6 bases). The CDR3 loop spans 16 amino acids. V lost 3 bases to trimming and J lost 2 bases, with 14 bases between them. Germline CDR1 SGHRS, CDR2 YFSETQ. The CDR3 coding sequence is TGCGCCAGCAGCTCTTCCGGGACACCTAACACCGGGGAGCTGTTTTTT. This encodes CASSSSGTPNTGELFF.

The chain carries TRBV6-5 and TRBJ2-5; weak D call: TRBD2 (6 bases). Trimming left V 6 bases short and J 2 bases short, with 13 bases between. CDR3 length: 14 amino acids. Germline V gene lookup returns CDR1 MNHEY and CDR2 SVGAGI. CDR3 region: CASSPTAGQETQYF. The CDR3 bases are TGTGCCAGCAGCCCGACGGCGGGGCAAGAGACCCAGTACTTC.

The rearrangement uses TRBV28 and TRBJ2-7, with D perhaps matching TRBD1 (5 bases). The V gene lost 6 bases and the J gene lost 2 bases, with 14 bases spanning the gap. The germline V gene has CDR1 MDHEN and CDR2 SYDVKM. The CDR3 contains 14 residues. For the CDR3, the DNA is TGTGCCAGCAGACCCCATGACAGCCCCTACGAGCAGTACTTC. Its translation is CASRPHDSPYEQYF.

In DNA, the CDR3 is TGTGCCAGCAGTTTATTGGCCGGGACAGGGAACACCGGGGAGCTGTTTTTT. It specifies CASSLLAGTGNTGELFF. The chain recombines TRBV28 with TRBJ2-2; 8 positions agree with TRBD1. This CDR3 is built from 17 residues. CDR1 is MDHEN, CDR2 SYDVKM, per germline. The V gene end was trimmed by 1 base and the J gene end by 1 base; junction bases not matched to a gene: 5.

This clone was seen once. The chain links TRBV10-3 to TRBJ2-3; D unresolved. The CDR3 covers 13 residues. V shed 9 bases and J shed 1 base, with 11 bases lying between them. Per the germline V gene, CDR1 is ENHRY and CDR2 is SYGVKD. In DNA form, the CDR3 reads TGTGCCATTAGTCTCTACCGCACAGATACGCAGTATTTT. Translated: CAISLYRTDTQYF.